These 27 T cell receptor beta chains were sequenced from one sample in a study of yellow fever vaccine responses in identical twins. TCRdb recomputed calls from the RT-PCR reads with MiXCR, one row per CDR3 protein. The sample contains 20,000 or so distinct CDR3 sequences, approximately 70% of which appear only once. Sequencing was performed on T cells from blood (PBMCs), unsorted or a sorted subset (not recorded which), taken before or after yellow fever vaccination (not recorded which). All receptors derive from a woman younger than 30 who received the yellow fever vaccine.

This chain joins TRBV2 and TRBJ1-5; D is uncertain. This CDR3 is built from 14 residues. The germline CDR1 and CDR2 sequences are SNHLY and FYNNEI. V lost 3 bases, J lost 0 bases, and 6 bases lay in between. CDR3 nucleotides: TGTGCCAGCAGTGAGGTAGTTAGCAATCAGCCCCAGCATTTT. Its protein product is CASSEVVSNQPQHF.

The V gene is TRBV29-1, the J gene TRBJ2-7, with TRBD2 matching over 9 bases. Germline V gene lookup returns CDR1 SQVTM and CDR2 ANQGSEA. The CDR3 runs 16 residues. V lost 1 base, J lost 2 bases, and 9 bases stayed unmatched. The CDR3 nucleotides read TGCAGCGTTGAAGGTGCTAGCGGGGATCTTCCCTACGAGCAGTACTTC. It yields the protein CSVEGASGDLPYEQYF.

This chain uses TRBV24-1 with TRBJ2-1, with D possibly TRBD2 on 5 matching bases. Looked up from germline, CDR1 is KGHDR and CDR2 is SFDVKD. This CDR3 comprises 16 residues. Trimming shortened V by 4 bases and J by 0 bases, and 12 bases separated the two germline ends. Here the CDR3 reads CATSDNIRDSYNEQFF. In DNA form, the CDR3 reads TGTGCCACCAGTGACAATATCCGGGACTCCTACAATGAGCAGTTCTTC.

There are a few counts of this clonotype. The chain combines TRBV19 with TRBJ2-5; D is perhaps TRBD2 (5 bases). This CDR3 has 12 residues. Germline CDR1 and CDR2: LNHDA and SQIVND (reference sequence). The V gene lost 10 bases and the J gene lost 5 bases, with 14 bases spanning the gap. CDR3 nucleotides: TGTGCCACCCCACCTAGCAACGAGACCCAGTACTTC. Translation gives CATPPSNETQYF.

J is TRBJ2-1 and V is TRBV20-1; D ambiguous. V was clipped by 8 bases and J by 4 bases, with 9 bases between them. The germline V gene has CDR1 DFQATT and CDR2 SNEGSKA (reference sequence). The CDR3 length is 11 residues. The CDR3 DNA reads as TGCAGTCCGGTGGGGTACAATGAGCAGTTCTTC. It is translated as CSPVGYNEQFF.

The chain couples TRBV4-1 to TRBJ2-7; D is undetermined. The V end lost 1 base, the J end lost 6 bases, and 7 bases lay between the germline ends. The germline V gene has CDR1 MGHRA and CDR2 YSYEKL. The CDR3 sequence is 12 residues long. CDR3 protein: CASSQGGSEQYF. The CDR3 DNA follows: TGCGCCAGCAGCCAAGGTGGAAGCGAGCAGTACTTC.

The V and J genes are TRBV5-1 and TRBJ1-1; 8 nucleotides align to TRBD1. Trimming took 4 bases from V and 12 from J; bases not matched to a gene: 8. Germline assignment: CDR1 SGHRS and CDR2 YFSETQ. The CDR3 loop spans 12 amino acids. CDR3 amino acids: CASSPDRGGTFF. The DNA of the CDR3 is TGCGCCAGCAGCCCTGACAGGGGTGGAACTTTCTTT.

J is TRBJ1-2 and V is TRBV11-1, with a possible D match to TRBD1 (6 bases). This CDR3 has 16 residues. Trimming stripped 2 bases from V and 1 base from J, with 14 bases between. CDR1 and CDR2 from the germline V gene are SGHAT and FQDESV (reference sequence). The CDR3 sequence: CASSLTDKGVNYGYTF. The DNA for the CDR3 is TGTGCCAGCAGCTTAACCGATAAGGGGGTTAACTATGGCTACACCTTC.

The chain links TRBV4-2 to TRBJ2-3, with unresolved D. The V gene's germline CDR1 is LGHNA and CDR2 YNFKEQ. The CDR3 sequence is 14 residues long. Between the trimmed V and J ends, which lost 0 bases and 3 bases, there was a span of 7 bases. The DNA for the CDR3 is TGTGCCAGCAGCCAAGATCTGGGAACAGATACGCAGTATTTT. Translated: CASSQDLGTDTQYF.

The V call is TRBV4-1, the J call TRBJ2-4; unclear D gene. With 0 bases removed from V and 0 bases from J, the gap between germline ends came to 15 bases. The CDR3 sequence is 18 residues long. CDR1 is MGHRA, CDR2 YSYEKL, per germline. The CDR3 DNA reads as TGCGCCAGCAGCCAAGATCCGACATCCGATTTAGCCAAAAACATTCAGTACTTC. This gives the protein CASSQDPTSDLAKNIQYF.

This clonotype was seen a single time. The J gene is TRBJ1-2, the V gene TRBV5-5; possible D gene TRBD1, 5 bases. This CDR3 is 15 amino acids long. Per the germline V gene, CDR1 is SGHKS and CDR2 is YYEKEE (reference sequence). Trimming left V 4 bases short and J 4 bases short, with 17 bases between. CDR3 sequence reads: CASSQPAGRSYGYTF. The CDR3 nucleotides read TGTGCCAGCAGCCAACCCGCAGGGAGATCCTATGGCTACACCTTC.

The CDR3 sequence: CASSAGQGANSPLHF. The CDR3 DNA is TGTGCCAGCAGCGCAGGACAGGGGGCAAATTCACCCCTCCACTTT. This chain uses TRBV5-4 with TRBJ1-6, with TRBD1 matching 11 bases. Trimming took 4 bases from V and 7 from J; bases not matched to a gene: 4. CDR1 is SGHNT, CDR2 YYREEE, per germline (reference sequence). There are 15 residues in the CDR3.

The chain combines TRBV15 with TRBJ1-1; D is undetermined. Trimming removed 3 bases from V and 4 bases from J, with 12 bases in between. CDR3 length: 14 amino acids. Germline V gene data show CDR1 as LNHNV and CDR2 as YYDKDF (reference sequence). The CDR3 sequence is CATSSMSGVTEAFF. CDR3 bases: TGTGCCACCAGCAGCATGTCGGGAGTCACTGAAGCTTTCTTT.

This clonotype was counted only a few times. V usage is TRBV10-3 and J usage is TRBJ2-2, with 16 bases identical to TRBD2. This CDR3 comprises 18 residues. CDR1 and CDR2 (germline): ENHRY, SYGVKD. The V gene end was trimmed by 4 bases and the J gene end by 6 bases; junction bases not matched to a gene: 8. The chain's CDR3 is CAISAGTSGRARPGELFF. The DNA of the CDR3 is TGTGCCATCAGTGCCGGGACTAGCGGGAGGGCGAGGCCCGGGGAGCTGTTTTTT.

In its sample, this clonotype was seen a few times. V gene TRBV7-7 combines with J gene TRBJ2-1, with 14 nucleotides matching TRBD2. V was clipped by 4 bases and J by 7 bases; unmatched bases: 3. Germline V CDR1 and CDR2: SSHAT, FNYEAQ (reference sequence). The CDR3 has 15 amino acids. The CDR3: CASSSGLAGGNEQFF. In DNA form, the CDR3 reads TGTGCCAGCAGCTCCGGACTAGCGGGAGGTAATGAGCAGTTCTTC.

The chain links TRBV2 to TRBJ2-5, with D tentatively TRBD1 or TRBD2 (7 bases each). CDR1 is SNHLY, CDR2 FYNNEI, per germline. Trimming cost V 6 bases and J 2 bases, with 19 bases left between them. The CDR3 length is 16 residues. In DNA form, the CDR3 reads TGTGCCAGCAGCGAACAGGGGAGGGGTTGGCAAGAGACCCAGTACTTC. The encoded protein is CASSEQGRGWQETQYF.

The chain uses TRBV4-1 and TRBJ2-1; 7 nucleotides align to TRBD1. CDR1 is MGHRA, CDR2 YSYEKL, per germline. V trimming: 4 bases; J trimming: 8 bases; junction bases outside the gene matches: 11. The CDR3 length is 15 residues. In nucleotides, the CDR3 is TGCGCCAGCAGCCCGAGACAGGGTAAGGCGGATGAGCAGTTCTTC. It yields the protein CASSPRQGKADEQFF.

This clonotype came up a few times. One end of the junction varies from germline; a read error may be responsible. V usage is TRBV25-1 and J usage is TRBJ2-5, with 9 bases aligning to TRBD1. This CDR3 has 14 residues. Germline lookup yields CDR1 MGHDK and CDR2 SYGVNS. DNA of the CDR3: TGTGCCAGCAGTGAATTTGACAGGGGGTCCTCCCGGCACTTC. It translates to CASSEFDRGSSRHF. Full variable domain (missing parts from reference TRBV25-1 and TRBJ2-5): EADIYQTPRYLVIGTGKKITLECSQTMGHDKMYWYQQDPGMELHLIHYSYGVNSTEKGDLSSESTVSRIRTEHFPLTLESARPSHTSQYLCASSEFDRGSSRHFGPGTRLLVL.

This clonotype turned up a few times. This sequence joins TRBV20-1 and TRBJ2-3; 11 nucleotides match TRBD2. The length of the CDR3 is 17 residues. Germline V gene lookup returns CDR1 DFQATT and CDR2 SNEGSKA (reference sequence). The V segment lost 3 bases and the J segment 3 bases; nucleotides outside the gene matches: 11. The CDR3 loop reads CSASWLAGGPGTDTQYF. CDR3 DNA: TGCAGTGCTAGCTGGCTAGCGGGGGGCCCAGGGACAGATACGCAGTATTTT.

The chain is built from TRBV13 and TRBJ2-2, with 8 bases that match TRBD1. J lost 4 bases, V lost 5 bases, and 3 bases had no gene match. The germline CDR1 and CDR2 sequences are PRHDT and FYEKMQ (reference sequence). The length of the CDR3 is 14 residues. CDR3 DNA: TGTGCCAGCAGCGGACAGGGCTTCACCGGGGAGCTGTTTTTT. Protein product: CASSGQGFTGELFF.

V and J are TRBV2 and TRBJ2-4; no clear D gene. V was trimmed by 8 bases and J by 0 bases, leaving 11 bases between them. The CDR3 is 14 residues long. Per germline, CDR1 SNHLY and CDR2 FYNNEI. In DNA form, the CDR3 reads TGTGCCAGCGGCCAGTACCTAGCCAAAAACATTCAGTACTTC. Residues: CASGQYLAKNIQYF.

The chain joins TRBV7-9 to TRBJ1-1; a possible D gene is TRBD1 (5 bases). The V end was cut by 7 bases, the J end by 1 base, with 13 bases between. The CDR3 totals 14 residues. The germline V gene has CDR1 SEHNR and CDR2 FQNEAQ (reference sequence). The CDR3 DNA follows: TGTGCCAGCATGGTGGGGGTCGGGAACACTGAAGCTTTCTTT. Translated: CASMVGVGNTEAFF. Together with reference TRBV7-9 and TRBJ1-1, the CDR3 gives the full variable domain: DTGVSQNPRHKITKRGQNVTFRCDPISEHNRLYWYRQTLGQGPEFLTYFQNEAQLEKSRLLSDRFSAERPKGSFSTLEIQRTEQGDSAMYLCASMVGVGNTEAFFGQGTRLTVV.

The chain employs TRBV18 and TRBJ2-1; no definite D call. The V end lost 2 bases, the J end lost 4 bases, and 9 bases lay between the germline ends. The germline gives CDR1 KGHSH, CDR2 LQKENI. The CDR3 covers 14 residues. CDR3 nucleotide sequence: TGTGCCAGCTCACCAAACGCCTTTTACAATGAGCAGTTCTTC. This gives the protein CASSPNAFYNEQFF.

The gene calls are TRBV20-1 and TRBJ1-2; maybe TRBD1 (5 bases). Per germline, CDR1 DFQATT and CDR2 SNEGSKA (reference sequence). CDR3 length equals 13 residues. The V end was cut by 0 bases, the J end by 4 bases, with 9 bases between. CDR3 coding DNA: TGCAGTGCTAGAGATTTCGGGGGCTATGGCTACACCTTC. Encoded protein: CSARDFGGYGYTF.

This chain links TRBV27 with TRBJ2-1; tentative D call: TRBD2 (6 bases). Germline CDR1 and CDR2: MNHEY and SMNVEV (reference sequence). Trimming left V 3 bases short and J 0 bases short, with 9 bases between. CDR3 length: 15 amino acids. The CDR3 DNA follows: TGTGCCAGCAGTTTTTGGGGGGACTCCTACAATGAGCAGTTCTTC. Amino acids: CASSFWGDSYNEQFF.

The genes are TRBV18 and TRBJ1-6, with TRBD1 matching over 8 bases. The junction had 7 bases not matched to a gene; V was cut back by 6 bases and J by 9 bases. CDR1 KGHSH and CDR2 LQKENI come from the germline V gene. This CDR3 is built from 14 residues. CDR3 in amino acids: CASSQTGVSSPLHF. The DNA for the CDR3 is TGTGCCAGCTCGCAGACAGGGGTTTCTTCACCCCTCCACTTT.

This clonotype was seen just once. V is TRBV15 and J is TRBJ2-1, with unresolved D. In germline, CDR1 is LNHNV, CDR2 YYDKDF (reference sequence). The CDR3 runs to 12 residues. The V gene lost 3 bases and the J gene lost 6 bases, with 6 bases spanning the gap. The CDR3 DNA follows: TGTGCCACCAGCAGGTCAGCCAATGAGCAGTTCTTC. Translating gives CATSRSANEQFF.